These T cell receptor beta chains were read from a single sample in a study of post-analysis software for immune sequencing data. TCRdb recomputed calls from the PCR reads with MiXCR, one row per CDR3 protein. The sample records roughly 730,000 distinct CDR3 sequences, 30% being singletons. Sequenced sample: blood. Receptors were obtained from a girl aged 10 to 17 with multiple sclerosis. Both conserved end residues are trimmed from each CDR3. The order of the fields is J gene, clone size, V gene, CDR3 protein. Expanded clones get a size class; other rows say once, few or many, or leave the size out.

j_gene: TRBJ2-3; abundance: few; v_gene: TRBV20-1; CDR3aa: SARGLAAIDTQY
j_gene: TRBJ1-2; abundance: few; v_gene: TRBV29-1; CDR3aa: SVENEYGYT
j_gene: TRBJ2-3; abundance: .; v_gene: TRBV20-1; CDR3aa: SVGQGATDTQY
j_gene: TRBJ2-4; abundance: .; v_gene: TRBV12-3/TRBV12-4; CDR3aa: ASRPPGSIAKNIQY
j_gene: TRBJ2-1; abundance: .; v_gene: TRBV5-1; CDR3aa: ASSLMPDNEQF
j_gene: TRBJ1-6; abundance: once; v_gene: TRBV5-1; CDR3aa: ASSLQGVSYNSPLH
j_gene: TRBJ1-2; abundance: few; v_gene: TRBV28; CDR3aa: ASSPSTYGYT
j_gene: TRBJ1-1; abundance: .; v_gene: TRBV15; CDR3aa: ATSRDGAVEAF
j_gene: TRBJ2-1; abundance: .; v_gene: TRBV7-2; CDR3aa: ASSSRASGSLNEQF
j_gene: TRBJ2-7; abundance: many; v_gene: TRBV7-2; CDR3aa: ASSLIGLAGSLNEQY
j_gene: TRBJ1-2; abundance: .; v_gene: TRBV20-1; CDR3aa: SARQGAEGYT
j_gene: TRBJ2-5; abundance: many; v_gene: TRBV10-3; CDR3aa: AITPGTGGLETQY
j_gene: TRBJ2-7; abundance: few; v_gene: TRBV20-1; CDR3aa: SARVDVEY
j_gene: TRBJ1-2; abundance: .; v_gene: TRBV6-2/TRBV6-3; CDR3aa: ASSYAAANYGYT